These 3 T cell receptor beta chains share one sample of origin, sequenced in a study of T cell responses to AZD1222 COVID-19 vaccine. The data were produced by immunoSEQ multiplex PCR, yet TCRdb's version contains in-frame clones alone and is incomplete. The sample includes roughly 100,000 clones, about 89% of them seen just once. The sample consisted of peripheral blood, taken on day 0 of AZD1222 vaccination. These receptors were taken from an adult in good health.

The chain uses TRBV10-2 and TRBJ2-3; 12 nucleotides line up with TRBD1. This CDR3 spans 17 amino acids. Germline V gene sequence: CDR1 WSHSY, CDR2 SAAADI. V was pared by 8 bases and J by 0 bases, with 9 bases of the junction left unmatched. The CDR3 region has the DNA TGCGCCAGCGGGGGGACAGGGGGCTCTGTTAGCACAGATACGCAGTATTTT. Translated: CASGGTGGSVSTDTQYF.

The chain carries TRBV13 and TRBJ2-1, with D unclear. There are 15 residues in the CDR3. Trimming pared 1 base from V and 3 bases from J, leaving 10 bases between. Per the germline V gene, CDR1 is PRHDT and CDR2 is FYEKMQ (reference sequence). The CDR3 is CASSLVPLHYNEQFF. Here the CDR3 DNA reads TGTGCCAGCAGCTTAGTTCCACTACACTACAATGAGCAGTTCTTC.

In nucleotides, the CDR3 is TGTGCCAGCAGCCAATGGGGCTACGAGCAGTACTTC. Translation gives CASSQWGYEQYF. This sequence joins TRBV16 and TRBJ2-7; no reliable D call. CDR1 is KGHSY, CDR2 FQNENV, per germline. Deletions cut 1 base from V and 3 bases from J, with 4 bases between. The CDR3 covers 12 residues.